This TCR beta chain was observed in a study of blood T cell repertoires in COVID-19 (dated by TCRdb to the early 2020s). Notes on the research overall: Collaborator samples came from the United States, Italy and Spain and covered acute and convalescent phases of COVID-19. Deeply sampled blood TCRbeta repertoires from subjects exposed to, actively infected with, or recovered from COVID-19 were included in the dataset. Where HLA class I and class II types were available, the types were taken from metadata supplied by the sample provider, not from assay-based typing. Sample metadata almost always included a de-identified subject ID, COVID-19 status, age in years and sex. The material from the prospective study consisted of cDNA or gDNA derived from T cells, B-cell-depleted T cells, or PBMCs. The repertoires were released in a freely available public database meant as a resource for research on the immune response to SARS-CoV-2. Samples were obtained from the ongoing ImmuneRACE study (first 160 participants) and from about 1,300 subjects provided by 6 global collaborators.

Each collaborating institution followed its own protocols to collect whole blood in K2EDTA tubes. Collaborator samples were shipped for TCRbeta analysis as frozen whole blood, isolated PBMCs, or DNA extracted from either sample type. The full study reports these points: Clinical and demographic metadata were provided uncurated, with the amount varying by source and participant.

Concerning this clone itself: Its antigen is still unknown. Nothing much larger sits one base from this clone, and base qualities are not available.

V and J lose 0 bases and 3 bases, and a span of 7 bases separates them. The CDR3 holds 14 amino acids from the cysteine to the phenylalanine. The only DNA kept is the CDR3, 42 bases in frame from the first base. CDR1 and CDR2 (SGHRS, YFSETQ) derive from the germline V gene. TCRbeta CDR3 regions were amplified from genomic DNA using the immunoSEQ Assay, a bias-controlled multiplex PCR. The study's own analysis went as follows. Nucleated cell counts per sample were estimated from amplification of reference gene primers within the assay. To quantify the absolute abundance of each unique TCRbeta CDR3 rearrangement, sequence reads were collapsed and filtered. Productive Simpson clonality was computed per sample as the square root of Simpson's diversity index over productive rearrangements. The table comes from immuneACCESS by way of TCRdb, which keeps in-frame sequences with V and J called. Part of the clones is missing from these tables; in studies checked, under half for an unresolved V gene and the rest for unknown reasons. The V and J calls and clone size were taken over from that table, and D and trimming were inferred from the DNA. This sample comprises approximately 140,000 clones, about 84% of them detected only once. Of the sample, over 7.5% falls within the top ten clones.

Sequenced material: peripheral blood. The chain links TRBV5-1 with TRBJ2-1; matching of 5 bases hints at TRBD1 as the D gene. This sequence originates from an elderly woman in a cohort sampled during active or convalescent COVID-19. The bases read TGCGCCAGCAGCTTGGGACAGTTCTACAATGAGCAGTTCTTC. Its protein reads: CASSLGQFYNEQFF. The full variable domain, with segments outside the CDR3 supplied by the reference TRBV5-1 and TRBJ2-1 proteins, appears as KAGVTQTPRYLIKTRGQQVTLSCSPISGHRSVSWYQQTPGQGLQFLFEYFSETQRNKGNFPGRFSGRQFSNSRSEMNVSTLELGDSALYLCASSLGQFYNEQFFGPGTRLTVL.